This record covers a single T cell receptor (beta chain). CDR1 and CDR2 from the germline V gene are MNHEY and SVGAGI. There are 13 residues in the CDR3. V was pared by 8 bases and J by 2 bases, with 12 bases between. Original data processing: Scientists estimated how many nucleated cells there were by amplifying reference gene primers. Clones were sequenced by immunoSEQ multiplex PCR, and TCRdb holds only the in-frame ones, with some missing. The V and J calls and clone size are taken from that table; D and trimming were inferred from the DNA. The sample holds fewer than 300,000 clones, approximately 85% seen once. These data belong to a study of blood T cell repertoires in COVID-19. In the study overall: The samples span acute and convalescent COVID-19 from the United States, Italy and Spain. T cells, B-cell-depleted T cells, or PBMCs provided the cDNA or gDNA that served as material.

The chain links TRBV6-5 to TRBJ1-1; D may be TRBD1 (5 bases). The sequenced material came from peripheral blood. This sequence originates from a young man with active or convalescent COVID-19. This chain's CDR3 is CASRGDRNTEAFF. The CDR3 DNA reads TGTGCCAGCCGCGGAGACAGAAACACTGAAGCTTTCTTT.